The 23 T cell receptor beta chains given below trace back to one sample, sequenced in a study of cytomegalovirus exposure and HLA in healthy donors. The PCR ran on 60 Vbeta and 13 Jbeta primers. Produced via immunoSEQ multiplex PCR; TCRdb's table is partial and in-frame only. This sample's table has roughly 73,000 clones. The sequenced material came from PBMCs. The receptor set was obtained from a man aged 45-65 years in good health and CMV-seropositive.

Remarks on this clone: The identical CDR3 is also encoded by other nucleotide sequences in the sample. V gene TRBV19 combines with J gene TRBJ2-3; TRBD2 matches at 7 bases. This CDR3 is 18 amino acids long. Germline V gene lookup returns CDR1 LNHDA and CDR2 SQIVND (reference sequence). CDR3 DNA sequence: TGTGTACTCAGCAAGTTGGAGGGTCTAGCGGTTAGCACAGATACGCAGTATTTT. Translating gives CVLSKLEGLAVSTDTQYF.

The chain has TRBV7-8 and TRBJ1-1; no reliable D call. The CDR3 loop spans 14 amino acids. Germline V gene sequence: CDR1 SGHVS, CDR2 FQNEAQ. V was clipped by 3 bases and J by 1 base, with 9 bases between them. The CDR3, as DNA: TGTGCCAGCAGCTTGGTTGCAGGGAACACTGAAGCTTTCTTT. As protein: CASSLVAGNTEAFF. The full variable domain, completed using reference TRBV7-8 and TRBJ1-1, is GAGVSQSPRYKVAKRGQDVALRCDPISGHVSLFWYQQALGQGPEFLTYFQNEAQLDKSGLPSDRFFAERPEGSVSTLKIQRTQQEDSAVYLCASSLVAGNTEAFFGQGTRLTVV.

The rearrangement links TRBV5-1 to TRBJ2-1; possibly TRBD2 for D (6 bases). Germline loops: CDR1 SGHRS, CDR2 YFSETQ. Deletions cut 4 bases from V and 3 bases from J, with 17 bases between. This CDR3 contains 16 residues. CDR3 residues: CASSPLAEGGYNEQFF. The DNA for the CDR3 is TGCGCCAGCAGCCCTCTCGCGGAGGGCGGCTACAATGAGCAGTTCTTC.

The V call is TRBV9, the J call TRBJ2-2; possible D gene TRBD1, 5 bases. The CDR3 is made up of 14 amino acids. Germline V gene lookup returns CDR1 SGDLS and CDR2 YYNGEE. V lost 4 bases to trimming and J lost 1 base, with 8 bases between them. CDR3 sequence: CASSPGQNTGELFF. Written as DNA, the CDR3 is TGTGCCAGCAGCCCCGGACAGAACACCGGGGAGCTGTTTTTT.

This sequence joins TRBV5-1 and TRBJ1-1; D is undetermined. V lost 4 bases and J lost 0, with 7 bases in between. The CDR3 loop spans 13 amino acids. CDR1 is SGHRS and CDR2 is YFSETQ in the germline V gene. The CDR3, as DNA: TGCGCCAGCAGCGCCGGGATGAACACTGAAGCTTTCTTT. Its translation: CASSAGMNTEAFF.

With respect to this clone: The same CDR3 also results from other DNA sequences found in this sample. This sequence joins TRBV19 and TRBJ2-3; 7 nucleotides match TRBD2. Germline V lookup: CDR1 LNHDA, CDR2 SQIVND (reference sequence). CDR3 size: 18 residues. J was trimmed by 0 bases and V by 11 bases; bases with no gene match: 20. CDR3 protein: CAYSKLEGLAVSTDTQYF. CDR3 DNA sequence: TGTGCCTATAGCAAGTTGGAGGGTCTAGCGGTTAGCACAGATACGCAGTATTTT.

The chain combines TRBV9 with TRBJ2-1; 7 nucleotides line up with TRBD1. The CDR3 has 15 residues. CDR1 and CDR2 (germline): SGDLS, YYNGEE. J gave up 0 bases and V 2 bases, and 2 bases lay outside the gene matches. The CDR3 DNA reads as TGTGCCAGCAGCGTGGGGACAGTCTCCTACAATGAGCAGTTCTTC. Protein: CASSVGTVSYNEQFF.

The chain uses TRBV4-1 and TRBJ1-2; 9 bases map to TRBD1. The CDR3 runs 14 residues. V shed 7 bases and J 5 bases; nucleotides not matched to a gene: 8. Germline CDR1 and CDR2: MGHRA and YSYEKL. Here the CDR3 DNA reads TGCGCCAGCACGCTGGGACAGGGTCAGTATGGCTACACCTTC. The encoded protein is CASTLGQGQYGYTF.

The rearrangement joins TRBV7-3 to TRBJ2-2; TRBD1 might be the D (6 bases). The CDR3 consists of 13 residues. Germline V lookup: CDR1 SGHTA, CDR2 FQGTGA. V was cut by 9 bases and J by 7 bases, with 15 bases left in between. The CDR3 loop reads CARGAYPDGELFF. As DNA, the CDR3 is TGTGCCAGGGGGGCCTACCCCGACGGGGAGCTGTTTTTT. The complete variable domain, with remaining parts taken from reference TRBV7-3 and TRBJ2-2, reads GAGVSQTPSNKVTEKGKYVELRCDPISGHTALYWYRQSLGQGPEFLIYFQGTGAADDSGLPNDRFFAVRPEGSVSTLKIQRTERGDSAVYLCARGAYPDGELFFGEGSRLTVL.

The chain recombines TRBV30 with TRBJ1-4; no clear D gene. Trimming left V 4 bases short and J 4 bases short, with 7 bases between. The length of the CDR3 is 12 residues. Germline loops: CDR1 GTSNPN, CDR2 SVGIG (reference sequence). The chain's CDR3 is CAWTAGNEKLFF. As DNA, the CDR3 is TGTGCCTGGACAGCGGGTAATGAAAAACTGTTTTTT.

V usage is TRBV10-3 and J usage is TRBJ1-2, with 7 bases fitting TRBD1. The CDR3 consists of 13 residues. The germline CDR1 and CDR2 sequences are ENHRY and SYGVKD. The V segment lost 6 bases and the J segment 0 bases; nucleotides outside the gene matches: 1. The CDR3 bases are TGTGCCATCAGGGACAGGCCTAACTATGGCTACACCTTC. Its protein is CAIRDRPNYGYTF.

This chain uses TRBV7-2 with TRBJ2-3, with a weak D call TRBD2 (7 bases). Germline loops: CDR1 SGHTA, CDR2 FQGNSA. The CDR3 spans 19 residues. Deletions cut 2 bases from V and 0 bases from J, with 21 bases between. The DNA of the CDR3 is TGTGCCAGCAGCTTACGCGCGGCGGGGGCCTCCCTTAGCACAGATACGCAGTATTTT. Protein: CASSLRAAGASLSTDTQYF. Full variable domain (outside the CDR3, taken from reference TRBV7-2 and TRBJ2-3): GAGVSQSPSNKVTEKGKDVELRCDPISGHTALYWYRQSLGQGLEFLIYFQGNSAPDKSGLPSDRFSAERTGGSVSTLTIQRTQQEDSAVYLCASSLRAAGASLSTDTQYFGPGTRLTVL.

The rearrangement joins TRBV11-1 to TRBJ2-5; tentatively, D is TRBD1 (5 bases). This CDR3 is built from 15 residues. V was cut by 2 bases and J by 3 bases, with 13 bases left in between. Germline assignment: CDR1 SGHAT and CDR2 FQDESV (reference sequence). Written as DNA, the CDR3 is TGTGCCAGCAGCTTATCTGGAGTACAGGAAGAGACCCAGTACTTC. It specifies CASSLSGVQEETQYF.

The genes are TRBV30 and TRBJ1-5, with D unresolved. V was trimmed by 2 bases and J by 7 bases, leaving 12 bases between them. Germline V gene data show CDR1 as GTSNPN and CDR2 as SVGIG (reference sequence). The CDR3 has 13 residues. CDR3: CAWSMGRKQPQHF. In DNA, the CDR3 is TGTGCCTGGAGTATGGGGAGGAAGCAGCCCCAGCATTTT. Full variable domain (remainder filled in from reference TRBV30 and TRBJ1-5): SQTIHQWPATLVQPVGSPLSLECTVEGTSNPNLYWYRQAAGRGLQLLFYSVGIGQISSEVPQNLSASRPQDRQFILSSKKLLLSDSGFYLCAWSMGRKQPQHFGDGTRLSIL.

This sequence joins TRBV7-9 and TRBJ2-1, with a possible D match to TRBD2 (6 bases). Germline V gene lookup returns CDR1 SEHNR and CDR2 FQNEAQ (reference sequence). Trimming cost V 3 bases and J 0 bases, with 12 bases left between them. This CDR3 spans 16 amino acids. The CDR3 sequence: CASSLWVAASYNEQFF. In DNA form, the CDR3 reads TGTGCCAGCAGCTTGTGGGTAGCGGCCTCCTACAATGAGCAGTTCTTC.

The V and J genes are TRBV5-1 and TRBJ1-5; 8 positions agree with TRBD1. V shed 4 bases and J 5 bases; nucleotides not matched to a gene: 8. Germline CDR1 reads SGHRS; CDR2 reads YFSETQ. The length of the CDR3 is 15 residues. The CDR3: CASSERTGRDQPQHF. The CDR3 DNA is TGCGCCAGCAGCGAAAGGACAGGGAGGGATCAGCCCCAGCATTTT.

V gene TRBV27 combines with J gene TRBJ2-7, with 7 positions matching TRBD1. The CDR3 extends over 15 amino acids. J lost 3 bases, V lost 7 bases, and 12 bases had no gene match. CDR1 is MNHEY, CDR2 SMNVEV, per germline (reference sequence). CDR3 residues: CASTLRGGGYYEQYF. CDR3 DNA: TGTGCCAGCACCCTCCGAGGGGGCGGGTACTACGAGCAGTACTTC.

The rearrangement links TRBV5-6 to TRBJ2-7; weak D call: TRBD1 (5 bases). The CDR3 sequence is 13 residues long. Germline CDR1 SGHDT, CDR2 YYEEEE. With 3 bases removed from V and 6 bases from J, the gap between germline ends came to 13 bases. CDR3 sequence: CASSWQQGIEQYV. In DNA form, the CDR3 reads TGTGCCAGCAGCTGGCAGCAGGGAATCGAGCAGTACGTC.

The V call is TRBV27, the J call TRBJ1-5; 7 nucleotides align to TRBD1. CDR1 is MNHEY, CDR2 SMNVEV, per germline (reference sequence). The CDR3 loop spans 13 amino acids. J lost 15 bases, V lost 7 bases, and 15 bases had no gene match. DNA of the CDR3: TGTGCCAGCAAAAAAGGTCCCGGGACAGAAGGGCATTTT. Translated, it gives CASKKGPGTEGHF.

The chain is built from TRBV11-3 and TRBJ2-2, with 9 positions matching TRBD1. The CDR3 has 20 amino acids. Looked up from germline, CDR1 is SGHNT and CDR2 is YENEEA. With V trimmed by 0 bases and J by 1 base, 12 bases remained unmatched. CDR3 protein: CASSLDSSGQGPGNTGELFF. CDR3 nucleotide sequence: TGTGCCAGCAGCTTAGATAGTTCGGGACAGGGCCCTGGGAACACCGGGGAGCTGTTTTTT.

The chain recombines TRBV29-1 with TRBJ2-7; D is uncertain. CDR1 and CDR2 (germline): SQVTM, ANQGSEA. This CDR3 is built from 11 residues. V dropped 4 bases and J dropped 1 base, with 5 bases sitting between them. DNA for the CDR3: TGCAGCGTTGCACTTTCCTACGAGCAGTACTTC. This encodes CSVALSYEQYF.

CDR3 in amino acids: CASSFGGGDSKIQYF. CDR3 DNA: TGTGCCAGCAGCTTTGGCGGGGGGGACTCTAAGATTCAGTACTTC. The rearrangement uses TRBV5-6 and TRBJ2-4; 9 bases align to TRBD2. The CDR3 sequence is 15 residues long. Germline trimming cut 2 bases from V and 10 bases from J; bases unmatched to any gene: 10. The germline CDR1 and CDR2 sequences are SGHDT and YYEEEE.

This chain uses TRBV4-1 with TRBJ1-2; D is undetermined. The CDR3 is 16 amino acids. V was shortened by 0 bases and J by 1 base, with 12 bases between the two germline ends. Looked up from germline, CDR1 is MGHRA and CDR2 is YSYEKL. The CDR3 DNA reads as TGCGCCAGCAGCCAAGACAGAACAGATATTAACTATGGCTACACCTTC. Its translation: CASSQDRTDINYGYTF.